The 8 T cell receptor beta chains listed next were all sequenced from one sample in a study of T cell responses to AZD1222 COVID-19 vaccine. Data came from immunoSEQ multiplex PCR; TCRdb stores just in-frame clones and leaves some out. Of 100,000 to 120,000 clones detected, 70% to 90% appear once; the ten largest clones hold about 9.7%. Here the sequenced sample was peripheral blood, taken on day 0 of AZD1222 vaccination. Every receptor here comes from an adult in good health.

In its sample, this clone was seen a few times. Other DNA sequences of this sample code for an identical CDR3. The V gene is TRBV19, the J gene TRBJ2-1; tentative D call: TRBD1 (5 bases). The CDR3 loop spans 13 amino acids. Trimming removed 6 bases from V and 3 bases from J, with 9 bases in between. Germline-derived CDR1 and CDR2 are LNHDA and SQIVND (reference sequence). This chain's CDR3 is CASRGRFYNEQFF. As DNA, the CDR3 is TGTGCCAGTAGGGGGCGCTTCTACAATGAGCAGTTCTTC.

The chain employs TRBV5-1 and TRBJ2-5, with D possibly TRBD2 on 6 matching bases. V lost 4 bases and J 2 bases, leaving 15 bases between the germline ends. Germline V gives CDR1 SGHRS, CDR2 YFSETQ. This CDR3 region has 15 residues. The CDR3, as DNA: TGCGCCAGCAGCGTGGGACTCATTCAACAAGAGACCCAGTACTTC. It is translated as CASSVGLIQQETQYF.

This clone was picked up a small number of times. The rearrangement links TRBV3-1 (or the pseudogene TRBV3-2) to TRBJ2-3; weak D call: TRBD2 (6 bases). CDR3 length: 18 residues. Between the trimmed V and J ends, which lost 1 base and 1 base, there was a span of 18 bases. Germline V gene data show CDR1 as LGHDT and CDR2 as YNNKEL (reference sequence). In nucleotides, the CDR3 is TGTGCCAGCAGCCAAGCGGTCGAGAGCGGGTTTCGCACAGATACGCAGTATTTT. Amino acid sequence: CASSQAVESGFRTDTQYF.

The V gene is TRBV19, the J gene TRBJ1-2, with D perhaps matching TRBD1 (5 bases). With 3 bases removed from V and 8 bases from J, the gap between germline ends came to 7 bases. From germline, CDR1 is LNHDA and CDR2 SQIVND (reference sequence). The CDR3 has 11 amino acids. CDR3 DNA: TGTGCCAGTAGTATGGGACCCGGCTACACCTTC. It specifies CASSMGPGYTF.

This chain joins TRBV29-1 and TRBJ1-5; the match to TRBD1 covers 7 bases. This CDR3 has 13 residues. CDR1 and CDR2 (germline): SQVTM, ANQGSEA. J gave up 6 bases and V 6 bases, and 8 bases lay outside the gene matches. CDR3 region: CSVAGGLGQPQHF. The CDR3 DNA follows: TGCAGCGTAGCAGGGGGGCTCGGTCAGCCCCAGCATTTT.

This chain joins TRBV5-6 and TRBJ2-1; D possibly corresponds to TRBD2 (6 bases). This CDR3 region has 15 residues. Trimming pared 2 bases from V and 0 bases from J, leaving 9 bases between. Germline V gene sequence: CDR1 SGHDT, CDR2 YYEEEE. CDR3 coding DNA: TGTGCCAGCAGCTTCACCGGGAGCTCCTACAATGAGCAGTTCTTC. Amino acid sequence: CASSFTGSSYNEQFF.

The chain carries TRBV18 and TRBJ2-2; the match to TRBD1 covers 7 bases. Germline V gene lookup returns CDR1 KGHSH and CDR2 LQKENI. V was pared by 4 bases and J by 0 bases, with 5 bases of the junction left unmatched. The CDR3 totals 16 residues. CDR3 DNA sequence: TGTGCCAGCTCACTCAGGGGGACAGCGAACACCGGGGAGCTGTTTTTT. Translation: CASSLRGTANTGELFF.

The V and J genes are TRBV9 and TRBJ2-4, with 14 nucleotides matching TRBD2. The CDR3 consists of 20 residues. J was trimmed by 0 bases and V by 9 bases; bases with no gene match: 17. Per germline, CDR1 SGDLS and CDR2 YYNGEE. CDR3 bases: TGTGCCATTATACCCCTACCGGGACTAGCGGGAGCCAGAGCCAAAAACATTCAGTACTTC. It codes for CAIIPLPGLAGARAKNIQYF.